This T cell receptor beta chain appears in the sequencing data of a study of T cells after yellow fever vaccination. For the study at large: Preparation used SMART-Seq v4 Ultra Low Input for the low-cell-number fractions. Study observations and caveats: Overall, a small share of clonotypes was seen in both CD4 and CD8 compartments. Most clones from primary vaccination resurfaced after the booster (around 97% CD4, around 90% CD8).

5'RACE template switching generated TCR cDNA, adding a universal primer site and UMIs. TCRdb passed the 5' RACE reads through MiXCR, listing each CDR3 protein once. The sample contains around 610,000 distinct CDR3 sequences, about 13% of which appear only once. This clonotype was counted only a few times. What it recognizes is unknown. CDR1 DFQATT and CDR2 SNEGSKA come from the germline V gene (reference sequence). V was trimmed by 6 bases and J by 4 bases, leaving 18 bases between them. The CDR3 length is 14 residues. The chain recombines TRBV20-1 with TRBJ2-5, with a tentative D call TRBD2 (6 bases). The clonotype comes from a man aged 25-45 years who received the YFV17D yellow fever vaccine. The sample was PBMCs, taken on the day of the yellow fever booster vaccination. Here the CDR3 reads CSATSAGRVETQYF. CDR3 nucleotide sequence: TGCAGTGCCACCTCCGCGGGGCGTGTAGAGACCCAGTACTTC.